This entry describes one TCR beta chain. The antigen is not known. Germline lookup yields CDR1 LNHDA and CDR2 SQIVND (reference sequence). The CDR3 is made up of 14 amino acids. V lost 6 bases and J lost 4; bases outside the gene matches: 9. Profiles of TCR beta VDJ and CDR3 were generated from a genomic DNA template. TCRdb ran MiXCR on the reads and lists one entry per CDR3 protein. Counted here are approximately 99,000 distinct CDR3 sequences, around half occurring once; the ten biggest clones make up under 35%. This sample was taken from a study of CD8+CD57+ T cells in acquired aplastic anemia. About the study: CD4+ cell libraries from healthy donors averaged about 10 million reads. Broader study findings: Patients and controls had CD8+ Simpson's diversity values that were not significantly distinct. The same twenty-nine CD8+ CDR3 sequences occurred in patients and in controls.

The sequence was collected from a human donor in good health, serving as a control. The V call is TRBV19, the J call TRBJ2-7, with TRBD1 matching over 7 bases. The specimen sequenced was sorted CD4+, CD8+, or CD8+CD57+ T cells (not recorded which) from PBMCs. The CDR3 loop is CASSLGTAEYEQYF. DNA for the CDR3: TGTGCCAGTAGCCTTGGGACAGCAGAATACGAGCAGTACTTC.